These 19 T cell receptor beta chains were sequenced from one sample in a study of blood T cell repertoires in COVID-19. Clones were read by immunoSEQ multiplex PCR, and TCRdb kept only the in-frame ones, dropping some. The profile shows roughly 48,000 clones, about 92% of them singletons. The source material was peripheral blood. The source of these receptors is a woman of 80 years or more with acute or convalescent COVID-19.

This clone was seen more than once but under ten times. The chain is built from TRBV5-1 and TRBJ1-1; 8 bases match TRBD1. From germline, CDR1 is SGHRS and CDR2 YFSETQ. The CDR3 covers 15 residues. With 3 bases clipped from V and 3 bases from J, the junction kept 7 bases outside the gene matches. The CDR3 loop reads CASSSQTGEDTEAFF. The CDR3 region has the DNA TGCGCCAGCAGCTCTCAGACAGGGGAGGACACTGAAGCTTTCTTT. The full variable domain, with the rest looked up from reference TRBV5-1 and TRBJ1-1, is KAGVTQTPRYLIKTRGQQVTLSCSPISGHRSVSWYQQTPGQGLQFLFEYFSETQRNKGNFPGRFSGRQFSNSRSEMNVSTLELGDSALYLCASSSQTGEDTEAFFGQGTRLTVV.

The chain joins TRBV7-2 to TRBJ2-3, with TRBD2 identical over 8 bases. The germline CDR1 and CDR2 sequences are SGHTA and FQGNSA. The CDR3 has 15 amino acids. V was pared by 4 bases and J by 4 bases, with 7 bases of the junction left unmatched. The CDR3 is CASSSPGGPADTQYF. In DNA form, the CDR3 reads TGTGCCAGCAGCTCCCCGGGGGGGCCCGCAGATACGCAGTATTTT.

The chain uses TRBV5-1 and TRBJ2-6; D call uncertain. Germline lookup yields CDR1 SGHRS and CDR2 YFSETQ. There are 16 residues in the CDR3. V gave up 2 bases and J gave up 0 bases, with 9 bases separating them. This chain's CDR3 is CASSLITSSGANVLTF. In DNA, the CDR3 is TGCGCCAGCAGCTTAATTACAAGCTCTGGGGCCAACGTCCTGACTTTC. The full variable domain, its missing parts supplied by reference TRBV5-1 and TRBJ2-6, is KAGVTQTPRYLIKTRGQQVTLSCSPISGHRSVSWYQQTPGQGLQFLFEYFSETQRNKGNFPGRFSGRQFSNSRSEMNVSTLELGDSALYLCASSLITSSGANVLTFGAGSRLTVL.

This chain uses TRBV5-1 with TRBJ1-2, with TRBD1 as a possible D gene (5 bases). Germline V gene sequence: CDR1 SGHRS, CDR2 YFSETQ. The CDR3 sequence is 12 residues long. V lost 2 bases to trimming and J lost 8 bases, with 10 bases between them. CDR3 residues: CASSLGVGGYTF. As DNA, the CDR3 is TGCGCCAGCAGCTTAGGGGTTGGCGGCTACACCTTC.

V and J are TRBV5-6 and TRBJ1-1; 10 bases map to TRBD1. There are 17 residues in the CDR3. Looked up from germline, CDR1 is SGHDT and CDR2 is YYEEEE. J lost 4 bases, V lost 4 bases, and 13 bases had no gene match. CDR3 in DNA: TGTGCCAGCAGCCCCCGCCCCGGGACAGGGGACGGCACTGAAGCTTTCTTT. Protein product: CASSPRPGTGDGTEAFF. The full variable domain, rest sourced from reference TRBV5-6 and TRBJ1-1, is DAGVTQSPTHLIKTRGQQVTLRCSPKSGHDTVSWYQQALGQGPQFIFQYYEEEERQRGNFPDRFSGHQFPNYSSELNVNALLLGDSALYLCASSPRPGTGDGTEAFFGQGTRLTVV.

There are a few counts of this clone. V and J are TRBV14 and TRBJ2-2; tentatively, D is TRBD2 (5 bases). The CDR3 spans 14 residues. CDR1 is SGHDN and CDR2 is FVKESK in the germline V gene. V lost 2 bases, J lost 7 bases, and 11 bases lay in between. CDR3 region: CASSQTIGVGELFF. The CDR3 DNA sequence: TGTGCCAGCAGCCAAACAATCGGGGTCGGGGAGCTGTTTTTT.

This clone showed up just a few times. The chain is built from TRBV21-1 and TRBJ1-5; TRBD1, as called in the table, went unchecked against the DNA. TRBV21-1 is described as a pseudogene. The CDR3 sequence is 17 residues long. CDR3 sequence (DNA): TGTGCCAGCAGCAAATGGATGGGACAAACTAGCAATCAGCCCCAGCATTTT. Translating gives CASSKWMGQTSNQPQHF.

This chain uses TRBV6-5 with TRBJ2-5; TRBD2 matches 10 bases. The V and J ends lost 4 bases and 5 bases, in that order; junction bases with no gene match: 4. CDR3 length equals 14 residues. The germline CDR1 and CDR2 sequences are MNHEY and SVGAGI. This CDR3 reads CASSSPGLAETQYF. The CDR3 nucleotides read TGTGCCAGCAGTTCTCCGGGACTAGCGGAGACCCAGTACTTC.

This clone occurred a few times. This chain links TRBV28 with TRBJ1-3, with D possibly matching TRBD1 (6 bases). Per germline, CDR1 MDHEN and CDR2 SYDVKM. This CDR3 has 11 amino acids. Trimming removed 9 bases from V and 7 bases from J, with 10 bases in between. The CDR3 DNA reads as TGTGCCAGTCCAAGGGGGAACACCATATATTTT. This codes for CASPRGNTIYF.

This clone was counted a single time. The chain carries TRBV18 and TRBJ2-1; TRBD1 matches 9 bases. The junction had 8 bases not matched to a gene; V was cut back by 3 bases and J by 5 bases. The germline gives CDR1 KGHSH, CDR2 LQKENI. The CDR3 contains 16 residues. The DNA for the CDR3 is TGTGCCAGCTCACCCCTAAGGACAGGGGAAAACAATGAGCAGTTCTTC. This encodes CASSPLRTGENNEQFF.

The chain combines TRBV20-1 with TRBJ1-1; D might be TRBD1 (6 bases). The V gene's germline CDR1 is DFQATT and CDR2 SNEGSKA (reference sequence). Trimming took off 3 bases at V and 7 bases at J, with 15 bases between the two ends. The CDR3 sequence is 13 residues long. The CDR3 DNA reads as TGCAGTGCTAGTCGTGGGGTAGGGGGTGAAGCTTTCTTT. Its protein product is CSASRGVGGEAFF.

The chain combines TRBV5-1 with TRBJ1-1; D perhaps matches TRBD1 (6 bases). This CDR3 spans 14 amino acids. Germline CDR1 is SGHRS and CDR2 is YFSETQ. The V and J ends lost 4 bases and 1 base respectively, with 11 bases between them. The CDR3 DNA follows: TGCGCCAGCAGCCCTCTGACAGGGAACACTGAAGCTTTCTTT. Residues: CASSPLTGNTEAFF.

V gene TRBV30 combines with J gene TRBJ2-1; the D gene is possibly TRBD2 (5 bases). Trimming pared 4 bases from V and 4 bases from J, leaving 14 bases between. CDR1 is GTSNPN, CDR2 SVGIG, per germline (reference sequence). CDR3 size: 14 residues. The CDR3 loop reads CAWTRGLGYNEQFF. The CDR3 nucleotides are TGTGCCTGGACCCGAGGGTTGGGGTACAATGAGCAGTTCTTC.

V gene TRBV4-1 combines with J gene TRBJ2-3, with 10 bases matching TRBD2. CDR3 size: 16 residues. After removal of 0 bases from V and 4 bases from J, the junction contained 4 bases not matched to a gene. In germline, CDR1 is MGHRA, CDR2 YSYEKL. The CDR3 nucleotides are TGCGCCAGCAGCCAAGAAAGCGGGGGGGTAGCAGATACGCAGTATTTT. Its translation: CASSQESGGVADTQYF.

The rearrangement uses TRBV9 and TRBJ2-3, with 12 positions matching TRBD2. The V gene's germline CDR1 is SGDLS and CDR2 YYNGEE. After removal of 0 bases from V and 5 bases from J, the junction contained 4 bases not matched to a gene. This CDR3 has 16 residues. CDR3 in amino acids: CASSVGLAGGVDTQYF. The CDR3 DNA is TGTGCCAGCAGCGTAGGTCTAGCGGGGGGGGTAGATACGCAGTATTTT.

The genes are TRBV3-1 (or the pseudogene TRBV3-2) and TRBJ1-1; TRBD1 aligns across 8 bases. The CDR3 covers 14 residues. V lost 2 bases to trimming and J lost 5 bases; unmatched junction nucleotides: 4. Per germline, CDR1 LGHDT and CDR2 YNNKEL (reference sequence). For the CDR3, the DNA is TGTGCCAGCAGCCAACAGGGGGCTGGGACTGAAGCTTTCTTT. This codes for CASSQQGAGTEAFF.

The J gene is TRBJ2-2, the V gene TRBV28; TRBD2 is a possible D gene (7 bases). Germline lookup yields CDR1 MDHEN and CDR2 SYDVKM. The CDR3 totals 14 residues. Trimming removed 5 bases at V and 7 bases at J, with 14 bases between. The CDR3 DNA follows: TGTGCCAGCAGTGTCGACAGGACTAGCGGGGAGCTGTTTTTT. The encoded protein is CASSVDRTSGELFF.

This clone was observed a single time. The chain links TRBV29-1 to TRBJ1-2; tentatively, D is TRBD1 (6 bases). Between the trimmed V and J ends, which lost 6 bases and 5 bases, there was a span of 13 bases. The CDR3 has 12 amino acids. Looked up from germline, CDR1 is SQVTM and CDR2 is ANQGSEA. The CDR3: CSVRGGRYGYTF. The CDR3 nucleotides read TGCAGCGTACGAGGGGGTAGATATGGCTACACCTTC.

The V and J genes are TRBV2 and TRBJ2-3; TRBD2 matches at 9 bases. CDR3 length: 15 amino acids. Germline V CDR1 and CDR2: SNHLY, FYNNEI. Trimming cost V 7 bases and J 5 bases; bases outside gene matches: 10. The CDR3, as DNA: TGTGCCAGCACCCCCGGGAGCGGGGGGCGAGATACGCAGTATTTT. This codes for CASTPGSGGRDTQYF.